A selection of T cell receptor beta chains follows, all from one sample in a study of blood T cell repertoires in COVID-19. Profiled with immunoSEQ multiplex PCR; TCRdb holds only in-frame clones, not every one. This repertoire shows 360,000 or so clones, roughly nine tenths found once; its top ten account for around 1.7%. Sequences were obtained from PBMCs or T cells enriched from blood (not recorded which). The receptors derive from a woman under 40 who had recovered from COVID-19. CDR3s include the opening cysteine and the closing phenylalanine or tryptophan. Fields, in order: CDR3 protein, CDR3 DNA, clone size, V gene, J gene, D gene. A D gene is named only where the DNA matches it firmly. Clone sizes are given selectively: once, few, many, or a class where the clone is expanded.

cdr3_aa: CSAAMNTEAFF
cdr3_nt: TGCAGTGCAGCCATGAACACTGAAGCTTTCTTT
clone_size: .
v_call: TRBV20-1
j_call: TRBJ1-1
d_call: .

cdr3_aa: CASSPRGYEQYF
cdr3_nt: TGTGCCAGCAGTCCCAGGGGATACGAGCAGTACTTC
clone_size: .
v_call: TRBV12-3/TRBV12-4
j_call: TRBJ2-7
d_call: .

cdr3_aa: CASSLTDTNTEAFF
cdr3_nt: TGTGCCAGCAGTTTGACAGACACTAACACTGAAGCTTTCTTT
clone_size: .
v_call: TRBV27
j_call: TRBJ1-1
d_call: .

cdr3_aa: CASSLGGRGLQSPLHF
cdr3_nt: TGTGCCAGCAGCTTAGGAGGGCGGGGTCTGCAATCACCCCTCCACTTT
clone_size: .
v_call: TRBV7-2
j_call: TRBJ1-6
d_call: .

cdr3_aa: CASSYFASGTYSYEQYF
cdr3_nt: TGTGCCAGCAGCTACTTTGCTAGCGGAACCTACTCCTACGAGCAGTACTTC
clone_size: .
v_call: TRBV3-1/TRBV3-2
j_call: TRBJ2-7
d_call: TRBD2

cdr3_aa: CASSPSGGGRHTEAFF
cdr3_nt: TGTGCCAGCAGTCCGTCGGGGGGGGGCCGACACACTGAAGCTTTCTTT
clone_size: once
v_call: TRBV27
j_call: TRBJ1-1
d_call: .

cdr3_aa: CASSWNRLRGANVLTF
cdr3_nt: TGTGCCAGCAGCTGGAACAGGCTCCGAGGGGCCAACGTCCTGACTTTC
clone_size: .
v_call: TRBV7-2
j_call: TRBJ2-6
d_call: .

cdr3_aa: CASRADRASGGPQFF
cdr3_nt: TGTGCCAGTAGGGCGGATAGGGCTAGCGGGGGACCGCAGTTCTTC
clone_size: few
v_call: TRBV19
j_call: TRBJ2-1
d_call: TRBD2

cdr3_aa: CSVVLAGGIPSYNEQFF
cdr3_nt: TGCAGCGTTGTCTTAGCGGGAGGTATCCCCTCCTACAATGAGCAGTTCTTC
clone_size: .
v_call: TRBV29-1
j_call: TRBJ2-1
d_call: TRBD2

cdr3_aa: CASSLKTGSNEKLFF
cdr3_nt: TGCGCCAGCAGCCTTAAGACAGGGAGTAATGAAAAACTGTTTTTT
clone_size: .
v_call: TRBV4-1
j_call: TRBJ1-4
d_call: TRBD1

cdr3_aa: CASSSNRGVDGKLFF
cdr3_nt: TGTGCCAGCAGCTCAAACAGGGGAGTGGACGGAAAACTGTTTTTT
clone_size: .
v_call: TRBV7-2
j_call: TRBJ1-4
d_call: TRBD1

cdr3_aa: CASSARRLAGGSGELFF
cdr3_nt: TGTGCCAGCAGCGCCCGGAGACTAGCGGGGGGCTCCGGGGAGCTGTTTTTT
clone_size: .
v_call: TRBV9
j_call: TRBJ2-2
d_call: TRBD2

cdr3_aa: CASSPSNRQVGYGYTF
cdr3_nt: TGTGCCAGCAGCCCCAGTAATAGACAAGTCGGCTATGGCTACACCTTC
clone_size: .
v_call: TRBV3-1/TRBV3-2
j_call: TRBJ1-2
d_call: .